Below, 7 T cell receptor beta chains from the same sample are listed, as sequenced in a study of T cell repertoires in cytomegalovirus infection. TCRdb recomputed calls from the reads with MiXCR, one row per CDR3 protein. The repertoire holds about a million distinct CDR3 sequences, with approximately 32% as singletons. These TCRs are of unknown antigen specificity. The sample consisted of cultured CD8+ T cells from PBMCs, taken from culture after CMV antigen stimulation. The receptor source for this set is a human donor in good health (CMV status not recorded). Some clones in this sample may be carry-over from other donors' samples.

This chain uses TRBV5-4 with TRBJ2-3; tentatively, D is TRBD1 or TRBD2 (5 bases each). Deletions cut 4 bases from V and 1 base from J, with 13 bases between. The germline CDR1 and CDR2 sequences are SGHNT and YYREEE (reference sequence). This CDR3 contains 15 residues. The CDR3 coding sequence is TGTGCCAGCAGCCCGGACTGGGGCGGCACAGATACGCAGTATTTT. The encoded protein is CASSPDWGGTDTQYF.

The V call is TRBV7-6, the J call TRBJ1-2, with D possibly matching TRBD1 (5 bases). In germline, CDR1 is SGHVS, CDR2 FNYEAQ. The CDR3 has 12 amino acids. CDR3 sequence reads: CSFGQGLDGYTF. The DNA for the CDR3 is TGTTCCTTTGGGCAGGGTCTCGATGGCTACACCTTC.

With regard to this clonotype: The CDR3 does not close with the conserved phenylalanine or tryptophan, likely indicating a read error. This chain connects TRBV27 to TRBJ1-1; 8 positions agree with TRBD1. V dropped 6 bases and J dropped 6; count of bases not matched to a gene: 9. Germline V gives CDR1 MNHEY, CDR2 SMNVEV (reference sequence). The CDR3 contains 14 residues. CDR3 sequence reads: CASRADRVLAEAFL. CDR3 bases: TGTGCCAGCAGGGCGGACAGGGTCTTAGCTGAAGCTTTCTTA.

This clonotype appeared many times. CDR3 loop: CASSSEAGGPGSDTQYF. CDR3 nucleotides: TGTGCCAGCAGCTCAGAGGCGGGGGGGCCAGGATCCGATACGCAGTATTTT. V gene TRBV7-2 combines with J gene TRBJ2-3; 9 nucleotides align to TRBD2. The CDR3 length is 17 residues. Germline V gene data show CDR1 as SGHTA and CDR2 as FQGNSA. V was pared by 4 bases and J by 6 bases, with 14 bases of the junction left unmatched.

This clonotype was detected a few times. V and J are TRBV6-6 and TRBJ2-3, with a tentative D call TRBD1 (6 bases). The CDR3 is 16 residues long. V lost 2 bases and J lost 6, with 18 bases in between. The germline CDR1 and CDR2 sequences are MNHNY and SVGAGI (reference sequence). CDR3: CASSYQQGLGRDTQYF. The CDR3 coding sequence is TGTGCCAGCAGTTACCAACAGGGTCTGGGCAGGGATACGCAGTATTTT.

V and J are TRBV27 and TRBJ2-7; D may correspond to TRBD1 or TRBD2 (5 bases each). V lost 2 bases to trimming and J lost 1 base, with 12 bases between them. The CDR3 loop spans 15 amino acids. The germline V gene has CDR1 MNHEY and CDR2 SMNVEV (reference sequence). The CDR3: CASSLGDGQSYEQYF. CDR3 DNA sequence: TGTGCCAGCAGTTTAGGGGACGGCCAGTCCTACGAGCAGTACTTC.

V is TRBV19 and J is TRBJ2-7, with a weak D call TRBD1 (6 bases). There are 14 residues in the CDR3. Trimming took off 4 bases at V and 1 base at J, with 11 bases between the two ends. The germline CDR1 and CDR2 sequences are LNHDA and SQIVND (reference sequence). This chain's CDR3 is CASSRGLTSYEQYF. In DNA, the CDR3 is TGTGCCAGTAGTAGGGGGCTCACTTCCTACGAGCAGTACTTC.